This passage covers 2 T cell receptor beta chains from one sample sequenced in a study of shared clonotypes between healthy human individuals. The data were produced by immunoSEQ multiplex PCR, yet TCRdb's version contains in-frame clones alone and is incomplete. The repertoire holds some 2.1 million clones, with about 94% as singletons. Naive CD8 populations comprised CD45RO-negative cells positively selected for CCR7, excluding terminally differentiated effector memory CD45RA+ cells. What was sequenced was naive CD8+ T cells from PBMCs. These receptors were taken from a man aged 18 to 29 in good health. Some clones in this sample may be carry-over from other donors' samples.

This clone has a single count. The rearrangement joins TRBV4-1 to TRBJ2-7, with D unresolved. The CDR3 totals 15 residues. CDR1 and CDR2 (germline): MGHRA, YSYEKL. Trimming removed 0 bases from V and 3 bases from J, with 12 bases in between. CDR3 sequence: CASSQESTLFYEQYF. CDR3 coding DNA: TGCGCCAGCAGCCAAGAATCGACACTCTTCTACGAGCAGTACTTC.

This rearrangement joins TRBV4-1 to TRBJ1-2, with 7 bases lining up with TRBD1. CDR3 size: 17 residues. Trimming took 4 bases from V and 7 from J; bases not matched to a gene: 18. The germline V gene has CDR1 MGHRA and CDR2 YSYEKL. The CDR3 sequence: CASSRGPRGDSHIGYTF. The CDR3 nucleotides read TGCGCCAGCAGCCGAGGCCCCCGAGGGGACAGCCATATTGGCTACACCTTC.